One T cell receptor beta chain is described in this entry. Clones were sequenced by immunoSEQ multiplex PCR, and TCRdb holds only the in-frame ones, with some missing. The sample shows approximately 70,000 clones, roughly 92% of them seen only once. CDR1 and CDR2 from the germline V gene are MGHRA and YSYEKL. This CDR3 region has 16 residues. Between the trimmed V and J ends, which lost 0 bases and 0 bases, there was a span of 12 bases. The data derive from a study of technical replicates of blood from a handful of donors. Sequences were obtained from T cells isolated from PBMCs. The V and J genes are TRBV4-1 and TRBJ2-7; D gene uncertain. The clonotype originates from a human donor in good health. CDR3 DNA: TGCGCCAGCAGCCAAGATAGTAGTTTAAGCTCCTACGAGCAGTACTTC. Translating gives CASSQDSSLSSYEQYF.